A single sample is the source of the 8 T cell receptor beta chains below, sequenced in a study of blood T cell repertoires in COVID-19. Here immunoSEQ multiplex PCR was the method, and the copy in TCRdb shows in-frame clones only, minus some. The table includes 380,000 or so clones, nearly 90% detected once. Material: PBMCs or T cells enriched from blood (not recorded which). These receptors came from a woman aged 40 to 50 with acute COVID-19.

The V and J genes are TRBV5-1 and TRBJ2-1; TRBD1 might be the D (5 bases). Germline V gene data show CDR1 as SGHRS and CDR2 as YFSETQ. The CDR3 has 14 amino acids. Trimming removed 3 bases at V and 2 bases at J, with 9 bases between. The CDR3 reads CASSSTEPYNEQFF. The CDR3, as DNA: TGCGCCAGCAGCTCGACAGAGCCCTACAATGAGCAGTTCTTC.

The gene calls are TRBV7-2 and TRBJ1-5; D may be TRBD1 (6 bases). The CDR3 extends over 17 amino acids. V lost 2 bases and J 0 bases, leaving 14 bases between the germline ends. Germline V gives CDR1 SGHTA, CDR2 FQGNSA. The CDR3 bases are TGTGCCAGCAGCTTAATTTGGACAGTGAATAGCAATCAGCCCCAGCATTTT. Translated: CASSLIWTVNSNQPQHF.

CDR3 region: CASSGTGGTNEKLFF. The CDR3 region has the DNA TGTGCCAGTAGTGGAACAGGGGGAACTAATGAAAAACTGTTTTTT. The rearrangement links TRBV19 to TRBJ1-4, with 8 bases identical to TRBD1. The ends lost 5 bases at V and 1 base at J; junction bases unmatched: 3. The CDR3 runs 15 residues. Germline CDR1 LNHDA, CDR2 SQIVND (reference sequence).

This clone occurred once. The V gene is TRBV4-1, the J gene TRBJ1-1; D might be TRBD1 (6 bases). Germline-derived CDR1 and CDR2 are MGHRA and YSYEKL. The CDR3 sequence is 14 residues long. Trimming stripped 2 bases from V and 6 bases from J, with 13 bases between. CDR3 sequence reads: CASSQFAGAAEAFF. The DNA of the CDR3 is TGCGCCAGCAGCCAATTCGCAGGGGCCGCTGAAGCTTTCTTT.

V gene TRBV6-1 combines with J gene TRBJ1-4; perhaps TRBD1 as D (6 bases). The CDR3 is 14 amino acids. Germline CDR1 reads MNHNS; CDR2 reads SASEGT. Trimming removed 3 bases from V and 4 bases from J, with 9 bases in between. This CDR3 is CASSEGHGNEKLFF. In DNA form, the CDR3 reads TGTGCCAGCAGTGAGGGACACGGTAATGAAAAACTGTTTTTT.

This chain joins TRBV7-8 and TRBJ2-2, with 9 bases lining up with TRBD2. The V and J ends lost 5 bases and 6 bases, in that order; junction bases with no gene match: 7. CDR1 and CDR2 (germline): SGHVS, FQNEAQ. The CDR3 is 15 amino acids. The CDR3 protein is CASSLRGGQSGELFF. The CDR3 region has the DNA TGTGCCAGCAGCCTGCGGGGGGGCCAATCCGGGGAGCTGTTTTTT.

This clone occurred once. J is TRBJ1-1 and V is TRBV5-1; the D is unclear. The CDR3 covers 13 residues. The V gene's germline CDR1 is SGHRS and CDR2 YFSETQ. V was pared by 4 bases and J by 0 bases, with 7 bases between. CDR3 DNA sequence: TGCGCCAGCAGCGTAGAGCTGAACACTGAAGCTTTCTTT. Amino acids: CASSVELNTEAFF.

The chain joins TRBV5-6 to TRBJ1-2; D may be TRBD1 (5 bases). The CDR3 covers 14 residues. Germline V gene data show CDR1 as SGHDT and CDR2 as YYEEEE. The V gene lost 4 bases and the J gene lost 2 bases, with 12 bases spanning the gap. In nucleotides, the CDR3 is TGTGCCAGCAGCACCCGGACAAGAAACTATGGCTACACCTTC. Translation: CASSTRTRNYGYTF.